This T cell receptor beta chain came from a study of blood T cell repertoires in COVID-19. This clone came up a few times. Residents of about two dozen US areas, aged about 18 to 89 years, made up the participants. The repertoire was sequenced with immunoSEQ multiplex PCR; TCRdb's copy has only in-frame clones and lacks some. Of 300,000 to 400,000 clones in the sample, around 85% are singletons; the top ten hold around 4.5%. CDR3 length: 14 amino acids. V trimming: 6 bases; J trimming: 1 base; junction bases outside the gene matches: 1. Per the germline V gene, CDR1 is KGHDR and CDR2 is SFDVKD. The chain links TRBV24-1 to TRBJ2-3, with TRBD1 matching 9 bases. Sequencing was done on a sample of PBMCs or T cells enriched from blood (not recorded which). The receptor was isolated from a woman aged 40 to 50 with acute COVID-19. The CDR3 DNA sequence: TGTGCCACCAGTCGACAGGGGGGCACAGATACGCAGTATTTT. It yields the protein CATSRQGGTDTQYF.